This paragraph covers one TCR beta chain sequence. The antigen is undetermined. Its ends do not fully match the called genes, so a read error is possible. The sample comes from a study of T cell responses to AZD1222 COVID-19 vaccine. The study's findings and limits: Seropositive at baseline were only six or seven AZD1222 recipients.

TCRdb keeps only in-frame clones here, not all; method: immunoSEQ multiplex PCR. Altogether about 79,000 clones are present, 80% being singletons, with the ten largest covering 22%. CDR1 and CDR2 from the germline V gene are SNHLY and FYNNEI. The CDR3 consists of 12 residues. This TCR came from an adult in good health. V is TRBV2 and J is TRBJ1-2, with D unclear. The material sequenced was peripheral blood, taken on day 0 of AZD1222 vaccination. The chain's CDR3 is CASSSIGIGVAF. CDR3 bases: TGTGCCAGCAGTTCTATTGGAATTGGAGTGGCCTTC.